This is a list of T cell receptor beta chains from one sample in a study of identical twins. TCRdb processed the 5' RACE reads anew with MiXCR; each CDR3 protein has one entry. The table includes around 690,000 distinct CDR3 sequences, approximately 22% detected once. This sample also appeared in a second study, on T cells expressing NK-cell markers.

Source material: PBMCs. The receptor source for this set is a woman under 30 in good health. Both conserved end residues are part of each CDR3. Fields, in order: D gene, CDR3 length, J gene, V gene, clone size, CDR3 protein, CDR3 DNA. The D gene is left open where the match is weak. The size of a clone is reported for some rows only, either as once, few or many, or as a class for expanded clones.

>.|14|TRBJ2-3|TRBV29-1|few
CSVHAGGDTDTQYF
TGCAGCGTCCACGCCGGGGGCGACACAGATACGCAGTATTTT
>.|13|TRBJ2-3|TRBV7-9|.
CASSGASENTQYF
TGTGCCAGCAGCGGCGCTAGCGAAAATACGCAGTATTTT
>TRBD1|14|TRBJ1-1|TRBV6-5|.
CASSYDRGLTEAFF
TGTGCCAGCAGTTACGACAGGGGGCTTACTGAAGCTTTCTTT
>TRBD2|13|TRBJ2-1|TRBV19|few
CASSNGLANEQFF
TGTGCCAGTAGTAACGGACTAGCCAATGAGCAGTTCTTC
>.|15|TRBJ2-7|TRBV19|.
CASSIFGASSYEQYF
TGTGCCAGTAGTATATTCGGGGCCAGCTCCTACGAGCAGTACTTC
>TRBD2|12|TRBJ2-3|TRBV29-1|few
CSVASSGSTQYF
TGCAGCGTGGCCTCTAGCGGATCAACGCAGTATTTT
>TRBD2|15|TRBJ2-7|TRBV6-2/TRBV6-3|.
CASSPTSGTYYEQYF
TGTGCCAGCAGTCCGACTAGCGGGACTTACTACGAGCAGTACTTC
>.|14|TRBJ1-2|TRBV9|few
CASSVGGTGYGYTF
TGTGCCAGCAGCGTAGGAGGGACGGGCTATGGCTACACCTTC
>.|15|TRBJ2-1|TRBV29-1|.
CSVSLTGQAANEQFF
TGCAGCGTATCACTTACCGGCCAAGCAGCCAATGAGCAGTTCTTC
>TRBD1|11|TRBJ1-2|TRBV29-1|.
CSAAVDRVYAF
TGCAGCGCCGCAGTGGACAGGGTATATGCCTTC
>TRBD1|15|TRBJ2-3|TRBV6-4|many
CASSDSGGGTDTQYF
TGTGCCAGCAGTGACTCAGGGGGCGGCACAGATACGCAGTATTTT
>TRBD2|13|TRBJ2-5|TRBV29-1|.
CSGGGGTQETQYF
TGCAGCGGCGGGGGTGGAACCCAAGAGACCCAGTACTTC
>TRBD1|13|TRBJ1-1|TRBV18|few
CASSPIGTDEAFF
TGTGCCAGCTCACCAATCGGGACAGACGAAGCTTTCTTT
>TRBD1|13|TRBJ2-7|TRBV20-1|.
CSARRDRGREQYF
TGCAGTGCCCGACGGGACAGGGGTCGCGAGCAGTACTTC
>TRBD1|18|TRBJ2-1|TRBV12-3/TRBV12-4|.
CACSVPGQGLSSYNEQFF
TGTGCCTGCAGTGTCCCGGGACAGGGCTTAAGCTCCTACAATGAGCAGTTCTTC
>TRBD2|15|TRBJ2-7|TRBV7-6|few
CASSPTQRGGDEQYF
TGTGCCAGCAGCCCCACTCAGCGGGGGGGCGACGAGCAGTACTTC
>TRBD2|15|TRBJ2-3|TRBV4-3|.
CASSRKRESTDTQYF
TGCGCCAGCAGCCGGAAGCGGGAGAGCACAGATACGCAGTATTTT
>TRBD1|15|TRBJ2-1|TRBV12-3/TRBV12-4|few
CASSFFGTGGNEQFF
TGTGCCAGCAGTTTTTTCGGGACAGGGGGCAATGAGCAGTTCTTC
>TRBD2|16|TRBJ2-5|TRBV6-4|few
CASSDSISGGPGTQYF
TGTGCCAGCAGTGACTCGATTAGCGGGGGGCCAGGGACCCAGTACTTC
>.|13|TRBJ2-7|TRBV6-1|few
CASRADSAYEQYF
TGTGCCAGCAGGGCCGACAGTGCCTACGAGCAGTACTTC
>.|13|TRBJ2-7|TRBV20-1|.
CSVLVSGSYEQYF
TGCAGTGTTTTAGTCAGCGGTTCCTACGAGCAGTACTTC
>.|14|TRBJ1-4|TRBV2|.
CASRQDPSNEKLLF
TGTGCCAGCAGGCAGGACCCCTCTAATGAAAAACTGCTTTTT
>.|17|TRBJ2-3|TRBV27|.
CASSPRASLGLVDTQYF
TGTGCCAGCAGTCCCCGTGCTAGTCTTGGGCTAGTAGATACGCAGTATTTT
>TRBD2|18|TRBJ2-1|TRBV4-3|.
CASSLGTSGRSSYNEQFF
TGCGCCAGCAGCCTTGGGACTAGCGGGAGGAGCTCCTACAATGAGCAGTTCTTC
>.|17|TRBJ2-2|TRBV13|few
CASSSRQPVMDTGELFF
TGTGCCAGCAGCTCAAGACAGCCGGTCATGGACACCGGGGAGCTGTTTTTT
>TRBD1|15|TRBJ2-3|TRBV12-3/TRBV12-4|.
CASRSPRGQKDTQYF
TGTGCCAGCAGGTCTCCCAGGGGGCAGAAAGATACGCAGTATTTT
>TRBD2|13|TRBJ2-1|TRBV2|few
CASTMTSIDEQFF
TGTGCCAGCACCATGACTAGCATCGATGAGCAGTTCTTC
>.|15|TRBJ1-2|TRBV7-6|.
CASSEEAGANYGYTF
TGTGCCAGCAGCGAAGAGGCAGGAGCTAACTATGGCTACACCTTC
>TRBD1|14|TRBJ1-6|TRBV9|.
CASSVQGGGSPLHF
TGTGCCAGCAGCGTACAGGGGGGGGGTTCACCCCTCCACTTT
>TRBD1|15|TRBJ2-7|TRBV20-1|.
CSAPRVGTGGYEQYF
TGCAGTGCCCCGAGAGTAGGGACAGGGGGCTACGAGCAGTACTTC
>.|17|TRBJ1-5|TRBV15|.
CATSRDSLRDRNQPQHF
TGTGCCACCAGCAGAGATAGCCTGCGGGATCGCAATCAGCCCCAGCATTTT
>.|17|TRBJ1-1|TRBV29-1|.
CSVKGGAGGAQDTEAFF
TGCAGCGTTAAAGGAGGGGCGGGGGGGGCGCAAGACACTGAAGCTTTCTTT
>.|13|TRBJ2-1|TRBV12-3/TRBV12-4|few
CASSLTGADEQFF
TGTGCCAGCAGTTTAACCGGGGCGGATGAGCAGTTCTTC
>.|13|TRBJ2-7|TRBV4-1|few
CASSQGLLGDQYF
TGCGCCAGCAGCCAGGGACTCTTGGGGGACCAGTACTTC
>TRBD2|13|TRBJ2-5|TRBV10-3|few
CAIRGTSKETQYF
TGTGCCATCAGGGGGACTAGCAAAGAGACCCAGTACTTC
>.|13|TRBJ2-7|TRBV12-3/TRBV12-4|many
CASSQGLTYEQYF
TGTGCCAGCAGCCAAGGTTTGACCTACGAGCAGTACTTC
>.|15|TRBJ1-1|TRBV29-1|.
CSVPRPGTWNTEAFF
TGCAGCGTCCCAAGGCCCGGGACATGGAACACTGAAGCTTTCTTT
>TRBD2|14|TRBJ2-3|TRBV20-1|many
CSASLAGSTDTQYF
TGCAGTGCTTCGTTAGCGGGTAGCACAGATACGCAGTATTTT
>.|14|TRBJ2-2|TRBV4-1|.
CASSRYMDTGELFF
TGCGCCAGCAGCCGATACATGGACACCGGGGAGCTGTTTTTT
>TRBD1|15|TRBJ2-7|TRBV6-5|.
CASSYSGQSSVEQYF
TGTGCCAGCAGTTACTCGGGACAGTCTTCGGTAGAGCAGTACTTC
>.|17|TRBJ2-6|TRBV7-9|.
CASSSPSTSSGANVLTF
TGTGCCAGCAGCTCACCGAGCACGAGCTCTGGGGCCAACGTCCTGACTTTC
>TRBD1|15|TRBJ1-5|TRBV12-3/TRBV12-4|few
CASSNGQGDNQPQHF
TGTGCCAGCAGCAACGGACAGGGAGATAATCAGCCCCAGCATTTT
>TRBD2|17|TRBJ2-7|TRBV10-3|many
CAISGTSGRARGGEQYF
TGTGCCATCAGTGGGACTAGCGGGAGGGCCCGAGGGGGCGAGCAGTACTTC
>.|12|TRBJ1-5|TRBV20-1|few
CSARVGRETQHF
TGCAGTGCTAGAGTAGGGCGAGAGACCCAGCATTTT
>TRBD2|15|TRBJ2-5|TRBV6-1|.
CASSPSGRAGETQYF
TGTGCCAGCAGTCCCAGCGGGAGGGCCGGGGAGACCCAGTACTTC
>.|14|TRBJ2-1|TRBV10-1|many
CASSALATYNEQFF
TGCGCCAGCAGTGCGCTAGCGACCTACAATGAGCAGTTCTTC
>.|13|TRBJ1-2|TRBV11-3|.
CASSFRAQDGYTF
TGTGCCAGCAGCTTCCGGGCCCAGGATGGCTACACCTTC
>.|12|TRBJ2-1|TRBV12-3/TRBV12-4|.
CASSPSGWEQFF
TGTGCCAGCAGTCCATCAGGATGGGAGCAGTTCTTC
>.|13|TRBJ1-1|TRBV20-1|few
CSATDSLNTEAFF
TGCAGTGCCACGGACAGCCTGAACACTGAAGCTTTCTTT
>.|13|TRBJ2-3|TRBV10-3|.
CASKAPSTDTQYF
TGTGCCAGCAAGGCCCCTAGCACAGATACGCAGTATTTT
>TRBD2|14|TRBJ2-3|TRBV13|.
CASSFGLAVGTQYF
TGTGCCAGCAGCTTCGGACTAGCGGTGGGTACGCAGTATTTT
>.|15|TRBJ1-2|TRBV12-3/TRBV12-4|.
CASSLLSGVDYGYTF
TGTGCCAGCAGTTTATTGTCCGGGGTAGACTATGGCTACACCTTC
>.|17|TRBJ2-7|TRBV12-3/TRBV12-4|.
CASSSRFGHTKRYEQYF
TGTGCCAGCAGTTCCCGGTTCGGGCACACCAAACGCTACGAGCAGTACTTC
>.|15|TRBJ2-2|TRBV20-1|many
CSARDRVANTGELFF
TGCAGTGCTAGGGACAGAGTTGCGAACACCGGGGAGCTGTTTTTT
>.|14|TRBJ1-1|TRBV5-6|few
CASSFRPRETEAFF
TGTGCCAGCAGCTTTCGGCCCAGGGAGACTGAAGCTTTCTTT